This is a list of T cell receptor beta chains from one sample in a study of blood T cell repertoires in COVID-19. The repertoire was sequenced with immunoSEQ multiplex PCR; TCRdb's copy has only in-frame clones and lacks some. The sample consists of some 200,000 clones, roughly 80% of them appearing once. The sample comprised peripheral blood. The source is an older woman with acute or convalescent COVID-19. The CDR3 runs from the conserved cysteine through the conserved F or W. The D gene is left open where the match is weak. A clone size is listed for some rows: how often the clone was seen (once, few, many), or a class if it is expanded.

>TRBV20-1|NA|12|NA|TRBJ1-1
TGCAGTGCTAGTAAGCAGAACACTGAAGCTTTCTTT
CSASKQNTEAFF
>TRBV28|TRBD1|14|NA|TRBJ1-2
TGTGCCAGCACCTTAGGACAGGGGAAATATGGCTACACCTTC
CASTLGQGKYGYTF
>TRBV30|TRBD2|17|once|TRBJ2-3
TGTGCCTGGGAGCGGGGCAAAGGTGGAGCGCTGCCAGATACGCAGTATTTT
CAWERGKGGALPDTQYF
>TRBV2|NA|15|NA|TRBJ2-3
TGTGCCAGCAGTCCCCAGGGCATGGGCACAGATACGCAGTATTTT
CASSPQGMGTDTQYF
>TRBV4-3|TRBD1|15|NA|TRBJ1-2
TGCGCCAGCAGCCCCGGGACAGCCCGAGACTATGGCTACACCTTC
CASSPGTARDYGYTF
>TRBV28|NA|11|few|TRBJ2-5
TGTGCCAGCAGTTTCGAGGAGACCCAGTACTTC
CASSFEETQYF
>TRBV30|NA|13|NA|TRBJ1-3
TGTGCCCATCAACAGGGTACGGGAAACACCATATATTTT
CAHQQGTGNTIYF
>TRBV5-1|NA|14|few|TRBJ1-1
TGCGCCAGCACGAATGTGGGGGGAGGCACTGAAGCTTTCTTT
CASTNVGGGTEAFF
>TRBV28|TRBD2|13|once|TRBJ2-7
TGTGCCAGCAGTTTGGCCGGGGGGTACGAGCAGTACTTC
CASSLAGGYEQYF
>TRBV9|NA|13|NA|TRBJ1-2
TGTGCCAGCAGCACTCCAGGGGCCTATGGCTACACCTTC
CASSTPGAYGYTF
>TRBV9|NA|15|NA|TRBJ1-1
TGTGCCAGCAGCGGCCAAGGACAGTTGAACACTGAAGCTTTCTTT
CASSGQGQLNTEAFF
>TRBV6-2/TRBV6-3|NA|17|NA|TRBJ1-1
TGTGCCAGCAGTTACTCTGTATCGGCAGGGATGAACACTGAAGCTTTCTTT
CASSYSVSAGMNTEAFF
>TRBV2|NA|15|NA|TRBJ1-3
TGTGCCAGCCTAAAGGCGGTCTACTCTGGAAACACCATATATTTT
CASLKAVYSGNTIYF